This T cell receptor beta chain appears in the sequencing data of a study of blood T cells in healthy people across ages (dated by TCRdb to between 2014 and 2016). For the study in its entirety: Template switching captured roughly one uniquely barcoded TCR beta cDNA molecule per two T cells in model experiments. Using deep sequencing normalized with unique cDNA molecular identifiers, the study measured how TCR beta repertoire diversity changes with age. The donors were divided into four age groups: young (average around 17 years), middle-aged (approximately 41), aged (approximately 62) and long-lived (roughly 88). To avoid experimental bias, donors of different ages were spread randomly across the sequencing lanes. Using the same blood draw, the study looked at two additional independent replicas of 1 million unique cDNA reads for two donors, one aged 18 to 30 and the other aged 80 or older.

Receptor amplification or capture employed 5' RACE. The data were produced on an Illumina HiSeq 2500. The second PCR ran for roughly 7 to 11 cycles and used a J-beta primer mix along with a sample-barcoded 5' primer. A template-switch 5' adaptor carrying 12 random nucleotides introduced a unique molecular identifier onto each TCR beta cDNA molecule. Each sample yielded at least 3 million CDR3-containing paired-end reads. First-strand cDNA synthesis was performed from all RNA using the Mint cDNA synthesis kit, with priming by a TRBC-specific oligonucleotide. All cDNA was treated with uracil-DNA glycosylase and then went through a first 18-cycle PCR with the universal primers M1SS and BC2_uni_R. As for the authors' bioinformatics: Normalization of each sample was performed by random selection of 1 million high-quality reads, each carrying a distinct molecular identifier. Instead of being binned into consensus sequences, reads that shared molecular identifiers were thrown out. CDR3 identification, clonotype clustering and error correction used MiTCR with a Q25 quality threshold and the strictest error-elimination algorithm. Lower-bound total TCR beta diversity was estimated with a nonparametric unseen species model using Euler transformation. TCRdb took the public reads, trimmed them with fastp at Q25, ran MiXCR for clone calling and kept in-frame beta chains. Each CDR3 protein appears once, grouped with its most common genes and DNA. These V and J calls are TCRdb output, not the study's own analysis. The sample table lists hundreds of thousands of distinct CDR3 sequences, 56% of them with a count of one. Clones ranked in the top ten supply roughly 26% of the sample.

Systemically healthy Caucasian individuals from Russia, over 30 in total and aged roughly 6 to 100 years, were included as donors. Each donor gave about 11 milliliters of peripheral blood, drawn into EDTA-treated Vacutainer tubes. Ficoll-Paque density-gradient centrifugation was used to isolate PBMCs, with at least 7 million per sample. Total RNA, at least 6 micrograms per sample, was extracted from PBMCs with Trizol reagent. For every donor, an aliquot of PBMCs went through flow cytometry to measure the percentages of naive CD45RAhigh/CD27high T cells. The sample holds a few counts of this clonotype. There is no known antigen for this receptor. Nothing much larger sits one base from this clone, and base qualities are not available. What the research found in general, with its limitations: Compared with the aged group, more naive CD4+ T cells, fewer expanded clones and increased TCR diversity were shown by the long-lived group, suggesting age selection. Total diversity estimates from one million sequenced T cells were considered lower bounds and underestimates. As age increased, observed TCR beta diversity per million T cells dropped in a roughly linear way, and a significant reduction was already evident by age 40. A strong correlation was found between observed TCR beta diversity and the percentage of naive T cells measured by flow cytometry. Donor CMV infection status was unknown, potentially confounding age-related changes in expanded clonotypes. Since profiling was done on bulk unsorted PBMCs, naive and antigen-experienced compartments could not be conclusively compared.

This clonotype was sampled from a man aged 40-55 years in good health. The sequenced material came from blood.

The CDR3 region: CASSPDRHQETQYF. The DNA sequence is TGTGCCAGCAGTCCGGACAGGCACCAAGAGACCCAGTACTTC. The chain was built from TRBV6-5 and TRBJ2-5; 7 middle bases align to TRBD1. Trimmed from V: 5 bases; trimmed from J: 0 bases; junction bases lacking a gene match: 3. The germline V gene yields MNHEY for CDR1 and SVGAGI for CDR2. There are 14 amino acids in the CDR3, from cysteine to phenylalanine inclusive. CDR3 DNA is the only sequence kept; it has 42 bases, read in frame from the first base.